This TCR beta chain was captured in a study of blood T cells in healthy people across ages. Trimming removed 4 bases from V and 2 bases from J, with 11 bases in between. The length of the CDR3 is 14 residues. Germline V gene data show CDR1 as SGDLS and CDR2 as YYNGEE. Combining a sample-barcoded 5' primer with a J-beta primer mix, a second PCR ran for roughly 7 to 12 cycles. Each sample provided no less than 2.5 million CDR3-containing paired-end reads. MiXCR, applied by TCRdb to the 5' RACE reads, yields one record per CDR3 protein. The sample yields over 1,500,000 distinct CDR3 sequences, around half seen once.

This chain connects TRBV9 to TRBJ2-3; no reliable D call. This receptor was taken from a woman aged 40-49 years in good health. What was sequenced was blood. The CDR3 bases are TGTGCCAGCAGCCCCCGTTCGATCACAGATACGCAGTATTTT. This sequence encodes CASSPRSITDTQYF. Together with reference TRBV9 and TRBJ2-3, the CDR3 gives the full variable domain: DSGVTQTPKHLITATGQRVTLRCSPRSGDLSVYWYQQSLDQGLQFLIQYYNGEERAKGNILERFSAQQFPDLHSELNLSSLELGDSALYFCASSPRSITDTQYFGPGTRLTVL.